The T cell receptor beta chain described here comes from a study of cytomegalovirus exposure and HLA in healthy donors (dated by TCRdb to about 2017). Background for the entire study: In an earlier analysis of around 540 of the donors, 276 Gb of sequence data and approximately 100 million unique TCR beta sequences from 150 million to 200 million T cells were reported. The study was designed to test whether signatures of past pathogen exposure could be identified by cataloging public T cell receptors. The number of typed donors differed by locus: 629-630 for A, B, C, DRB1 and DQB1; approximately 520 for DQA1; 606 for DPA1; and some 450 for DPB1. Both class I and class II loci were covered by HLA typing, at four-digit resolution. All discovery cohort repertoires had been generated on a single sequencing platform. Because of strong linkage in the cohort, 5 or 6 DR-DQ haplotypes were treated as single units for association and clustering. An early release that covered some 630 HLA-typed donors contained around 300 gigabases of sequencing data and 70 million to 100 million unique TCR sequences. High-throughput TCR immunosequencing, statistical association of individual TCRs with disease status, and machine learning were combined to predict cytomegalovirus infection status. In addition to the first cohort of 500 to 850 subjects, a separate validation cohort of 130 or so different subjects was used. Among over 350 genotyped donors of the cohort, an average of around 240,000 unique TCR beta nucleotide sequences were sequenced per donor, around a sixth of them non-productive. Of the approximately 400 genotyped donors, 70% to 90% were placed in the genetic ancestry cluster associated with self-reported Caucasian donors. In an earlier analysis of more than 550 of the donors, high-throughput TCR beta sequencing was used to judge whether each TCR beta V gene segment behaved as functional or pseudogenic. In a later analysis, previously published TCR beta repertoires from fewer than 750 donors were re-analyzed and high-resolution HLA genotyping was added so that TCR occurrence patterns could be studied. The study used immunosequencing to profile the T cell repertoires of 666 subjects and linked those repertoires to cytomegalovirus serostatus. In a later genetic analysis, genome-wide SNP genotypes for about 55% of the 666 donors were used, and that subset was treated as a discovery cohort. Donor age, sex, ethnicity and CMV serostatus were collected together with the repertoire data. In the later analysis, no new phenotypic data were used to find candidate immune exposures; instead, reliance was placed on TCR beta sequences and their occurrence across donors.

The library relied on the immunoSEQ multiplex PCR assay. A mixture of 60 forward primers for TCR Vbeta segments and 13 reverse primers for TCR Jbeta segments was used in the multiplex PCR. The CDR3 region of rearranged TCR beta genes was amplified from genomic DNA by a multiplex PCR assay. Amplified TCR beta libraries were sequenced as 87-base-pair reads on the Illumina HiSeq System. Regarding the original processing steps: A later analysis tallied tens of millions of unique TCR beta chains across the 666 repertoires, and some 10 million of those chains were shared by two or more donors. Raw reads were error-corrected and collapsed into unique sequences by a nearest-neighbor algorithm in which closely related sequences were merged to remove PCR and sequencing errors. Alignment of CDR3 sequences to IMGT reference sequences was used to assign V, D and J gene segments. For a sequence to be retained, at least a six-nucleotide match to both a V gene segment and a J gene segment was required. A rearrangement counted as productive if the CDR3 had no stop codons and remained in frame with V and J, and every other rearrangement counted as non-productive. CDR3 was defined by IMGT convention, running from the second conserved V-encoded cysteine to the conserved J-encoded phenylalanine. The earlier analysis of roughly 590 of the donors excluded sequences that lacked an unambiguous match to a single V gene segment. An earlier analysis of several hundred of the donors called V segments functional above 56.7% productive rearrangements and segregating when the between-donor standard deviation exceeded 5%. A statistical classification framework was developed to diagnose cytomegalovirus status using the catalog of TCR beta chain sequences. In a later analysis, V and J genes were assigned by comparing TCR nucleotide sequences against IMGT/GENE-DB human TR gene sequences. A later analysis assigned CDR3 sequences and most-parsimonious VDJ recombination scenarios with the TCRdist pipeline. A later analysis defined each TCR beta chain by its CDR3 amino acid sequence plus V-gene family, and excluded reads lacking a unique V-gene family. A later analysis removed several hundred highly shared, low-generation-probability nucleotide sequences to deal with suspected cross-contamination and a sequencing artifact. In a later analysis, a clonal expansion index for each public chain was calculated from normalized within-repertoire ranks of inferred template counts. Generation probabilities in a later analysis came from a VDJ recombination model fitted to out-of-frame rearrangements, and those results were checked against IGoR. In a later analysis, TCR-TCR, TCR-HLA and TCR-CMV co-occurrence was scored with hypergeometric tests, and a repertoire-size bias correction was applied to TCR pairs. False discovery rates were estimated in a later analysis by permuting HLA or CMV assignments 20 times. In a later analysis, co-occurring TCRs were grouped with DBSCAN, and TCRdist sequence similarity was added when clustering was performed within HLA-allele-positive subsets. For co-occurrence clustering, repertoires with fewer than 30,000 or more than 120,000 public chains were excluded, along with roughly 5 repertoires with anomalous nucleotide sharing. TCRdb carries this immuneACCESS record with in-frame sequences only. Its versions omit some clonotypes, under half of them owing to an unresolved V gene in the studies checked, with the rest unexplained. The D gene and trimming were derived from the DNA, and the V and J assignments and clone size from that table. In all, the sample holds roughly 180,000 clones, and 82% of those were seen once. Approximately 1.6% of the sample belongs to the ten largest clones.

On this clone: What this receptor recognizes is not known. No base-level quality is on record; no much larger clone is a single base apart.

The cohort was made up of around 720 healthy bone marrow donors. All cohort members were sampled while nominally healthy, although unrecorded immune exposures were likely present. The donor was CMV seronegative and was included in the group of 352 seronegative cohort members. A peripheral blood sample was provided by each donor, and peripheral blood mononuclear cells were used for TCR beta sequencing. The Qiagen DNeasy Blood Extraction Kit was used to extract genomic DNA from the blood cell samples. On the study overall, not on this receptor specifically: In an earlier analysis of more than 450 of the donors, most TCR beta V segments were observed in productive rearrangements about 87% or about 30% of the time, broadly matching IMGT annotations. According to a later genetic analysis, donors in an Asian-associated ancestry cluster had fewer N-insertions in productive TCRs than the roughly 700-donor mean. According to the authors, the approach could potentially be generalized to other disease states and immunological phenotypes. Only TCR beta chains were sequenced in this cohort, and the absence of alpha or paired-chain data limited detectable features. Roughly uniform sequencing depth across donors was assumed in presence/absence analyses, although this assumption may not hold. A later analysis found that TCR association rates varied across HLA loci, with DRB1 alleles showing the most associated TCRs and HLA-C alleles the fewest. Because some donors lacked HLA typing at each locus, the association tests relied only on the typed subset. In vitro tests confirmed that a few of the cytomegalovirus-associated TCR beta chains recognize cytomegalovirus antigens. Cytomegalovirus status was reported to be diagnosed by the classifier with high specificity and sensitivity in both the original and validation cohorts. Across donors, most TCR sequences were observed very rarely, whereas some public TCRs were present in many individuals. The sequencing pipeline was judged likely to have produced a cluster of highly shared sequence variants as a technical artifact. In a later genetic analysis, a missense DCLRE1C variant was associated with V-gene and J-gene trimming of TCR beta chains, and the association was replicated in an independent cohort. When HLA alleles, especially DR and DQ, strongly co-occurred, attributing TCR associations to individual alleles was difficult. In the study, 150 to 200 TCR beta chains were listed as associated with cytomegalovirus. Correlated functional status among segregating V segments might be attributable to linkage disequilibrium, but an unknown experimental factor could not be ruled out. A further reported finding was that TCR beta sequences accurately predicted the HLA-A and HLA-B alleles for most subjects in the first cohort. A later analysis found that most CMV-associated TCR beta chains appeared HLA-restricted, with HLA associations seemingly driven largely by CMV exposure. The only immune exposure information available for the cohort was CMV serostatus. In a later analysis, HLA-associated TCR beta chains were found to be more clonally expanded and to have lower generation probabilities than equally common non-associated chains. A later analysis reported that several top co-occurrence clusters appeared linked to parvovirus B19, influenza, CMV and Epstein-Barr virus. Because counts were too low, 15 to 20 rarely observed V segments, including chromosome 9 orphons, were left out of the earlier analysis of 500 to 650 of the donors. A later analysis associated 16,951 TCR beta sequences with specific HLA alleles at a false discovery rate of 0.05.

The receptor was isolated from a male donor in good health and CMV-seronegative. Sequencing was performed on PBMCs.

The CDR3 region has the sequence CASSLDTVPQHF. The bases read TGTGCCAGCAGCTTAGATACAGTGCCCCAGCATTTT. Here the chain combines TRBV7-9 and TRBJ1-5; confidence is insufficient to name the D gene. V and J are truncated by 1 base and 9 bases respectively, leaving an intervening sequence of 7 bases. The germline V gene (reference sequence) sets CDR1 to SEHNR and CDR2 to FQNEAQ. Measured from the cysteine to the phenylalanine, the CDR3 is 12 residues long. Only the CDR3 DNA is retained, 36 bases long and in frame from the first base.